This entry is about one T cell receptor beta chain. Its target is unknown. Libraries were prepared by immunoSEQ multiplex PCR; TCRdb keeps only in-frame clonotypes and omits some of them. The data contain fewer than 35,000 clones, 89% of them singletons. The sample originates from a study of lymphopenia after photon versus proton radiotherapy. Whole-study findings and limits: Only patients who died were analyzed for survival; proton advantage is unproven. A bigger post-nadir fall in TCR diversity correlated inversely with survival time in deceased patients. After the lymphocyte nadir, photon-treated repertoires showed oligoclonal expansion, especially of CD8+ Temra cells. Under photons, naive T cells and diversity fell while effector/memory populations rose.

Trimming shortened V by 2 bases and J by 0 bases, and 11 bases separated the two germline ends. CDR3 length: 15 residues. Germline CDR1 SGDLS, CDR2 YYNGEE. This chain uses TRBV9 with TRBJ1-1, with D perhaps TRBD1 (5 bases). The material was peripheral blood, obtained from a patient treated with proton-based radiotherapy. The source is a woman aged 70-85 years with pancreatic cancer. Some clones in this sample may be carry-over from other donors' samples. CDR3 sequence: CASSVDSRVNTEAFF. The CDR3 DNA reads as TGTGCCAGCAGCGTTGACAGCAGGGTGAACACTGAAGCTTTCTTT.